Shown below are 2 T cell receptor beta chains from a single sample sequenced in a study of patients and donors after allogeneic stem cell transplantation. TCRdb passed the RT-PCR reads through MiXCR, listing each CDR3 protein once. The sample carries roughly 180,000 distinct CDR3 sequences, less than 45% recorded once. Sequenced input: blood, either unsorted or a sorted T cell fraction (not recorded which). The source of these receptors is a human donor who was either an allogeneic HSCT recipient or a stem cell or donor lymphocyte infusion donor (not recorded which). It is not recorded whose cells these are; they may come from a transplant donor.

On this clonotype: One junction end disagrees with the germline gene, perhaps due to a read error. The chain links TRBV5-1 to TRBJ1-1, with TRBD1 matching 9 bases. Germline V lookup: CDR1 SGHRS, CDR2 YFSETQ. This CDR3 is built from 17 residues. In DNA, the CDR3 is TGCGCCAGCCAATTGAATGGACAGGGGAGATTGAAGACTGAAGCTTTCTTT. It is translated as CASQLNGQGRLKTEAFF.

DNA for the CDR3: TGTGCCACCAGTGAGTTTGGGGGGCTCTACGAGCAGTACTTC. Translation gives CATSEFGGLYEQYF. This chain connects TRBV24-1 to TRBJ2-7; D may correspond to TRBD1 or TRBD2 (6 bases each). Deletions cut 4 bases from V and 3 bases from J, with 12 bases between. From germline, CDR1 is KGHDR and CDR2 SFDVKD. The CDR3 spans 14 residues.